The 29 T cell receptor beta chains below were found in one sample sequenced in a study of T cell responses to AZD1222 COVID-19 vaccine. Clones were sequenced by immunoSEQ multiplex PCR, and TCRdb holds only the in-frame ones, with some missing. This table has some 130,000 clones, 70% to 90% appearing once. The sequencing here drew on peripheral blood, taken on day 0 of AZD1222 vaccination. All receptors derive from an adult in good health.

The V gene is TRBV5-1, the J gene TRBJ2-4; maybe TRBD2 (5 bases). Germline V lookup: CDR1 SGHRS, CDR2 YFSETQ. CDR3 length equals 14 residues. Trimming removed 7 bases from V and 2 bases from J, with 13 bases in between. The CDR3 loop is CASPGIRTKNIQYF. The CDR3 DNA sequence: TGCGCCAGCCCGGGGATCCGCACCAAAAACATTCAGTACTTC. The whole variable domain, remainder taken from reference TRBV5-1 and TRBJ2-4, is KAGVTQTPRYLIKTRGQQVTLSCSPISGHRSVSWYQQTPGQGLQFLFEYFSETQRNKGNFPGRFSGRQFSNSRSEMNVSTLELGDSALYLCASPGIRTKNIQYFGAGTRLSVL.

This clone showed up just once. This chain uses TRBV15 with TRBJ2-3, with TRBD1 matching over 8 bases. After removal of 5 bases from V and 2 bases from J, the junction contained 3 bases not matched to a gene. This CDR3 region has 14 residues. CDR1 is LNHNV and CDR2 is YYDKDF in the germline V gene (reference sequence). The DNA for the CDR3 is TGTGCCACCAGCCGACAGGGGCCCACAGATACGCAGTATTTT. This sequence encodes CATSRQGPTDTQYF.

To note about this clone: The sample has other DNA sequences that encode this CDR3 too. The rearrangement uses TRBV7-9 and TRBJ1-3; D is possibly TRBD1 (5 bases). Germline V lookup: CDR1 SEHNR, CDR2 FQNEAQ (reference sequence). V dropped 5 bases and J dropped 7 bases, with 9 bases sitting between them. The CDR3 has 12 amino acids. CDR3 amino acids: CASSLGGNTIYF. The DNA of the CDR3 is TGTGCCAGCAGCCTGGGGGGTAACACCATATATTTT.

J is TRBJ1-5 and V is TRBV30; D unclear. This CDR3 contains 15 residues. The germline gives CDR1 GTSNPN, CDR2 SVGIG (reference sequence). Trimming left V 1 base short and J 1 base short, with 11 bases between. CDR3 in DNA: TGTGCCTGGAGTGCAGCCCCCTCGAGCAATCAGCCCCAGCATTTT. This sequence encodes CAWSAAPSSNQPQHF.

This chain links TRBV28 with TRBJ2-2; D might be TRBD1 (6 bases). Per the germline V gene, CDR1 is MDHEN and CDR2 is SYDVKM. The CDR3 contains 16 residues. V was shortened by 1 base and J by 5 bases, with 14 bases between the two germline ends. The CDR3 loop reads CASSLYGQGKTGELFF. The CDR3 bases are TGTGCCAGCAGTTTATATGGGCAGGGGAAGACCGGGGAGCTGTTTTTT.

This chain uses TRBV10-3 with TRBJ1-1; 12 nucleotides align to TRBD1. From germline, CDR1 is ENHRY and CDR2 SYGVKD. The CDR3 has 13 residues. Trimming at V came to 10 bases and at J to 11 bases, leaving 11 bases not matched to a gene. The CDR3 DNA reads TGTGCCAGCGGGACAGGGGGCACTTTTGGGGCTTTCTTT. Translating gives CASGTGGTFGAFF.

The chain joins TRBV14 to TRBJ2-3; either TRBD1 or TRBD2 may supply D (5 bases each). The CDR3 has 14 residues. Germline V lookup: CDR1 SGHDN, CDR2 FVKESK. Trimming stripped 1 base from V and 3 bases from J, with 8 bases between. The CDR3 loop reads CASSQGGATDTQYF. CDR3 sequence (DNA): TGTGCCAGCAGCCAAGGAGGGGCGACAGATACGCAGTATTTT.

This clone was counted a single time. This rearrangement joins TRBV6-5 to TRBJ2-3; possible D gene TRBD2, 6 bases. Germline assignment: CDR1 MNHEY and CDR2 SVGAGI. This CDR3 has 13 amino acids. Trimming stripped 6 bases from V and 6 bases from J, with 13 bases between. The CDR3 region is CASRRLERDTQYF. In DNA, the CDR3 is TGTGCCAGCAGGCGACTAGAACGGGATACGCAGTATTTT.

This chain links TRBV5-1 with TRBJ2-7; D is possibly TRBD2 (6 bases). CDR1 SGHRS and CDR2 YFSETQ come from the germline V gene. The V end was cut by 4 bases, the J end by 0 bases, with 17 bases between. The CDR3 totals 16 residues. The CDR3 nucleotides read TGCGCCAGCAGCCCTACCCGGGACTTTCCCTCCTACGAGCAGTACTTC. Translated: CASSPTRDFPSYEQYF.

The V gene is TRBV5-1, the J gene TRBJ1-2; TRBD1 matches at 8 bases. Germline assignment: CDR1 SGHRS and CDR2 YFSETQ. This CDR3 has 15 residues. The V and J ends lost 4 bases and 1 base, in that order; junction bases with no gene match: 6. The CDR3 sequence: CASSIGQGGNYGYTF. DNA of the CDR3: TGCGCCAGCAGCATCGGACAGGGCGGTAACTATGGCTACACCTTC.

The chain has TRBV13 and TRBJ2-7, with TRBD2 matching 12 bases. Germline trimming cut 4 bases from V and 1 base from J; bases unmatched to any gene: 8. Germline V gene sequence: CDR1 PRHDT, CDR2 FYEKMQ (reference sequence). This CDR3 has 17 residues. This CDR3 reads CASSSGTGLAGSYEQYF. The DNA of the CDR3 is TGTGCCAGCAGCTCAGGAACCGGACTAGCGGGATCCTACGAGCAGTACTTC. Filled out from reference TRBV13 and TRBJ2-7, the complete variable domain reads AAGVIQSPRHLIKEKRETATLKCYPIPRHDTVYWYQQGPGQDPQFLISFYEKMQSDKGSIPDRFSAQQFSDYHSELNMSSLELGDSALYFCASSSGTGLAGSYEQYFGPGTRLTVT.

The chain joins TRBV18 to TRBJ1-4; D may be TRBD1 (5 bases). Germline values: CDR1 KGHSH, CDR2 LQKENI. The CDR3 extends over 13 amino acids. The V end lost 6 bases, the J end lost 6 bases, and 11 bases lay between the germline ends. The CDR3 DNA is TGTGCCAGCTCTCCAGGGTGGGATGAAAAACTGTTTTTT. This sequence encodes CASSPGWDEKLFF.

As DNA, the CDR3 is TGTGCCAGCAGTTTCGGCAGGCCAACTAACTATGGCTACACCTTC. Protein: CASSFGRPTNYGYTF. The gene calls are TRBV28 and TRBJ1-2; D is ambiguous. Germline CDR1 and CDR2: MDHEN and SYDVKM. CDR3 size: 15 residues. Trimming took off 3 bases at V and 0 bases at J, with 11 bases between the two ends.

The V and J genes are TRBV5-1 and TRBJ2-2; 7 bases are shared with TRBD1. Germline lookup yields CDR1 SGHRS and CDR2 YFSETQ. The CDR3 sequence is 16 residues long. Losses at the gene ends were 5 bases for V and 0 bases for J; bases not matched to a gene: 7. The DNA of the CDR3 is TGCGCCAGCAGACACCGGACAGGAGCGAACACCGGGGAGCTGTTTTTT. Protein: CASRHRTGANTGELFF.

This clone was counted only a few times. V is TRBV19 and J is TRBJ1-2; D remains ambiguous. Germline CDR1 LNHDA, CDR2 SQIVND (reference sequence). The CDR3 runs 14 residues. V was shortened by 10 bases and J by 8 bases, with 23 bases between the two germline ends. The CDR3 coding sequence is TGTGCCACCTCCCTCCGAAACCCTTCACAAGGCTACACCTTC. It yields the protein CATSLRNPSQGYTF.

The rearrangement uses TRBV20-1 and TRBJ1-2; no firm D call. Germline CDR1 reads DFQATT; CDR2 reads SNEGSKA (reference sequence). Deletions cut 3 bases from V and 4 bases from J, with 6 bases between. This CDR3 contains 11 residues. The CDR3 DNA sequence: TGCAGTGCTAGGAGCGTCTATGGCTACACCTTC. Its protein product is CSARSVYGYTF.

This sequence joins TRBV5-6 and TRBJ2-7; 8 nucleotides line up with TRBD2. Trimming took 5 bases from V and 12 from J; bases not matched to a gene: 7. The CDR3 spans 11 residues. The germline gives CDR1 SGHDT, CDR2 YYEEEE. Here the CDR3 DNA reads TGTGCCAGCAGTTCAGGGACTAGTCCGTACTTC. As protein: CASSSGTSPYF.

The gene calls are TRBV27 and TRBJ2-7; D is possibly TRBD1 (5 bases). The V end was cut by 2 bases, the J end by 3 bases, with 14 bases between. The germline CDR1 and CDR2 sequences are MNHEY and SMNVEV (reference sequence). The CDR3 totals 15 residues. CDR3: CASSLGHPAFYEQYF. The CDR3 coding sequence is TGTGCCAGCAGTTTAGGACACCCGGCTTTCTACGAGCAGTACTTC.

V gene TRBV28 combines with J gene TRBJ1-2, with TRBD1 matching 7 bases. Germline assignment: CDR1 MDHEN and CDR2 SYDVKM. The CDR3 consists of 15 residues. V gave up 2 bases and J gave up 4 bases; unmatched junction bases: 7. The CDR3 sequence: CASSLGDRDVYGYTF. For the CDR3, the DNA is TGTGCCAGCAGTTTAGGAGACAGGGACGTCTATGGCTACACCTTC.

The chain uses TRBV5-4 and TRBJ1-6; 8 positions match TRBD1. V dropped 4 bases and J dropped 6; count of bases not matched to a gene: 9. This CDR3 has 16 amino acids. Germline V CDR1 and CDR2: SGHNT, YYREEE (reference sequence). The CDR3 is CASSLSGTGGNSPLHF. The DNA for the CDR3 is TGTGCCAGCAGCCTATCCGGGACAGGAGGTAATTCACCCCTCCACTTT.

The gene calls are TRBV5-1 and TRBJ2-5; no definite D call. The ends were cut back, 0 bases at V and 5 bases at J, with 8 bases in the middle. Germline loops: CDR1 SGHRS, CDR2 YFSETQ. This CDR3 is 13 amino acids long. CDR3 in amino acids: CASSLGIGETQYF. The CDR3 coding sequence is TGCGCCAGCAGCTTGGGTATTGGGGAGACCCAGTACTTC.

The V gene is TRBV24-1, the J gene TRBJ2-5, with 8 bases identical to TRBD1. Trimming cost V 3 bases and J 4 bases; bases outside gene matches: 6. Germline CDR1 KGHDR, CDR2 SFDVKD. This CDR3 spans 15 amino acids. CDR3 DNA sequence: TGTGCCACCAGTGATCCCGGACAGGGAGGAGAGACCCAGTACTTC. Residues: CATSDPGQGGETQYF.

This sequence joins TRBV2 and TRBJ1-2, with no clear D. V was trimmed by 2 bases and J by 7 bases, leaving 11 bases between them. CDR3 length: 13 amino acids. Germline V lookup: CDR1 SNHLY, CDR2 FYNNEI. This chain's CDR3 is CASSESLVGGYTF. The CDR3 coding sequence is TGTGCCAGCAGTGAAAGCTTGGTCGGTGGCTACACCTTC.

V usage is TRBV3-1 (or the pseudogene TRBV3-2) and J usage is TRBJ2-2, with 10 bases lining up with TRBD2. Germline-derived CDR1 and CDR2 are LGHDT and YNNKEL (reference sequence). Unmatched junction bases numbered 0, after V lost 4 bases and J lost 1 base. This CDR3 has 15 residues. The CDR3: CASSPSGGNTGELFF. The DNA for the CDR3 is TGTGCCAGCAGCCCTAGCGGGGGGAACACCGGGGAGCTGTTTTTT.

J is TRBJ1-1 and V is TRBV19; D is ambiguous. The CDR3 is made up of 14 amino acids. Germline V gives CDR1 LNHDA, CDR2 SQIVND (reference sequence). Trimming left V 3 bases short and J 3 bases short, with 11 bases between. The chain's CDR3 is CASSMSPRYTEAFF. The CDR3 nucleotides read TGTGCCAGTAGTATGAGTCCCCGCTACACTGAAGCTTTCTTT. Looking up the rest from reference TRBV19 and TRBJ1-1 gives the full variable domain: DGGITQSPKYLFRKEGQNVTLSCEQNLNHDAMYWYRQDPGQGLRLIYYSQIVNDFQKGDIAEGYSVSREKKESFPLTVTSAQKNPTAFYLCASSMSPRYTEAFFGQGTRLTVV.

The V call is TRBV9, the J call TRBJ2-2, with D uncertain. The CDR3 runs to 14 residues. Per the germline V gene, CDR1 is SGDLS and CDR2 is YYNGEE. V was shortened by 4 bases and J by 6 bases, with 13 bases between the two germline ends. The CDR3: CASSSQVGPGELFF. CDR3 bases: TGTGCCAGCAGCTCTCAAGTAGGTCCCGGGGAGCTGTTTTTT.

The rearrangement uses TRBV24-1 and TRBJ2-6, with TRBD1 identical over 10 bases. Losses at the gene ends were 4 bases for V and 0 bases for J; bases not matched to a gene: 5. Germline assignment: CDR1 KGHDR and CDR2 SFDVKD. The CDR3 has 18 amino acids. CDR3 sequence (DNA): TGTGCCACCAGTGACGGACAGGGGGGTTACTCTGGGGCCAACGTCCTGACTTTC. This translates into CATSDGQGGYSGANVLTF.

The chain recombines TRBV5-4 with TRBJ2-5; the match to TRBD2 covers 10 bases. Germline assignment: CDR1 SGHNT and CDR2 YYREEE (reference sequence). With V trimmed by 4 bases and J by 0 bases, 6 bases remained unmatched. The CDR3 runs 16 residues. The CDR3: CASSPIAGGHQETQYF. DNA for the CDR3: TGTGCCAGCAGCCCTATAGCGGGAGGTCACCAAGAGACCCAGTACTTC. Using reference TRBV5-4 and TRBJ2-5 for the parts outside the CDR3, the full variable domain is ETGVTQSPTHLIKTRGQQVTLRCSSQSGHNTVSWYQQALGQGPQFIFQYYREEENGRGNFPPRFSGLQFPNYSSELNVNALELDDSALYLCASSPIAGGHQETQYFGPGTRLLVL.

This chain connects TRBV11-2 to TRBJ2-1; 7 bases align to TRBD2. J was trimmed by 4 bases and V by 4 bases; bases with no gene match: 7. The CDR3 has 15 amino acids. Germline V lookup: CDR1 SGHAT, CDR2 FQNNGV. CDR3 sequence (DNA): TGTGCCAGCAGCTGGGGAGGGCCTCCTTACAATGAGCAGTTCTTC. Translated: CASSWGGPPYNEQFF. Full variable domain (rest looked up from reference TRBV11-2 and TRBJ2-1): EAGVAQSPRYKIIEKRQSVAFWCNPISGHATLYWYQQILGQGPKLLIQFQNNGVVDDSQLPKDRFSAERLKGVDSTLKIQPAKLEDSAVYLCASSWGGPPYNEQFFGPGTRLTVL.